The entry below describes one T cell receptor (beta chain). Individual cDNA molecules were tagged with unique molecular identifiers. TCRdb reprocessed the 5' RACE reads via MiXCR and lists one record per CDR3 protein. In the table there are tens of thousands of distinct CDR3 sequences, more than 10% of which are singletons. This record belongs to a study of early T cells in non-severe SARS-CoV-2 infection. Trimming left V 1 base short and J 7 bases short, with 17 bases between. CDR3 length: 17 amino acids. From germline, CDR1 is SGHVS and CDR2 FNYEAQ. The sample taken for sequencing was whole blood. The chain joins TRBV7-6 to TRBJ1-6, with D possibly being TRBD1 (6 bases). This TCR derives from an adult who was a healthcare worker with PCR-confirmed SARS-CoV-2 infection or an uninfected control (not recorded which). The CDR3 protein is CASSLDGGGGNNSPLHF. The CDR3, as DNA: TGTGCCAGCAGCTTAGATGGTGGGGGCGGAAACAATTCACCCCTCCACTTT.